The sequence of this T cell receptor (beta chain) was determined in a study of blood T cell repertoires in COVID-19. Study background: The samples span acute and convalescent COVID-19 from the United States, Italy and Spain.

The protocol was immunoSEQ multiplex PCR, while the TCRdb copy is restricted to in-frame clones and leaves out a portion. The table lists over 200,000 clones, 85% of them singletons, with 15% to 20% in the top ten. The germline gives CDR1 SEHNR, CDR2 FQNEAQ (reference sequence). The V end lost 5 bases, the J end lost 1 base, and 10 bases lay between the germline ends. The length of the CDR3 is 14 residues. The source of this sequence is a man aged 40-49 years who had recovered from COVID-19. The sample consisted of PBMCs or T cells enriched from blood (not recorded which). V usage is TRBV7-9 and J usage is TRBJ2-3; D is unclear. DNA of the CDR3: TGTGCCAGCAGCAGACACGTGGGCACAGATACGCAGTATTTT. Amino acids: CASSRHVGTDTQYF.